The T cell receptor beta chain under discussion was sequenced for a study of control samples from healthy donors and cancer patients. Libraries were prepared by immunoSEQ multiplex PCR; TCRdb keeps only in-frame clonotypes and omits some of them. The sample consists of about 130,000 clones, around 94% of them appearing once. Per germline, CDR1 SGHKS and CDR2 YYEKEE (reference sequence). Between the trimmed V and J ends, which lost 6 bases and 1 base, there was a span of 13 bases. This CDR3 is 14 amino acids long. Input material: PBMCs. The chain recombines TRBV5-5 with TRBJ1-1; D possibly corresponds to TRBD1 (5 bases). The sequence was collected from a man between 60 and 70 years old with colorectal cancer. As DNA, the CDR3 is TGTGCCAGCACCCTACAGGAGACGAACACTGAAGCTTTCTTT. Translating it yields CASTLQETNTEAFF.